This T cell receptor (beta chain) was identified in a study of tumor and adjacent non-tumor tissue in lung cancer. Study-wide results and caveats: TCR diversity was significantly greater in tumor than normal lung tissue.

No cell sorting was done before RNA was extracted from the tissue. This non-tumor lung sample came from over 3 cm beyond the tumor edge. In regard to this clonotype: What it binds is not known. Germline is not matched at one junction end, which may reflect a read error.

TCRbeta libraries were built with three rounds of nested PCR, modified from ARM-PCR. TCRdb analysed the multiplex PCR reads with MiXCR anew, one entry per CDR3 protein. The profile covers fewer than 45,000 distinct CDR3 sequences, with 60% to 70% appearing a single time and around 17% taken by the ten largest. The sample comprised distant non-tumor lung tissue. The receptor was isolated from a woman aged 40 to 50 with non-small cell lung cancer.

In DNA form, the CDR3 reads TGTGACAGCAGTTTTGCAGGATTATATGGTTACACCTTC. Its protein is CDSSFAGLYGYTF. The chain uses TRBV28 and TRBJ1-2; D gene uncertain. This CDR3 has 13 amino acids. The germline V gene has CDR1 MDHEN and CDR2 SYDVKM.